These 30 T cell receptor beta chains were sequenced from one sample in a study of CD4 and CD8 cells across lung adenocarcinoma regions. TCRdb used MiXCR to reprocess the PCR reads, holding one entry per CDR3 protein. Of 7,500 to 9,000 distinct CDR3 sequences in the sample, 45% to 70% were seen once. The sequenced sample consisted of CD4+ T cells from the center of a lung tumor. The receptor set was obtained from a female donor with lung adenocarcinoma. The CD4 and CD8 labels of this study may be unreliable.

This chain joins TRBV7-6 and TRBJ2-3; D tentatively fits TRBD1 or TRBD2 (5 bases each). The V gene lost 0 bases and the J gene lost 4 bases, with 17 bases spanning the gap. Germline V gene data show CDR1 as SGHVS and CDR2 as FNYEAQ. The CDR3 totals 17 residues. The CDR3: CASSLARGRPFPDTQYF. The CDR3 nucleotides are TGTGCCAGCAGCTTAGCGAGGGGCAGGCCCTTCCCAGATACGCAGTATTTT.

This clonotype occurred a few times. V and J are TRBV27 and TRBJ2-1, with D perhaps being TRBD1 or TRBD2 (5 bases each). Germline CDR1 MNHEY, CDR2 SMNVEV (reference sequence). The CDR3 is made up of 16 amino acids. V was clipped by 0 bases and J by 6 bases, with 15 bases between them. The CDR3 reads CASSLSRGVGRNEQFF. The CDR3 DNA reads as TGTGCCAGCAGTTTATCGAGGGGTGTGGGGCGCAATGAGCAGTTCTTC.

V and J are TRBV12-3 or TRBV12-4 and TRBJ2-4, with a possible D match to TRBD1 (5 bases). This CDR3 has 15 amino acids. V lost 8 bases and J 13 bases, leaving 27 bases between the germline ends. Here the CDR3 reads CASAMGRCAKNTQYF. Written as DNA, the CDR3 is TGTGCCAGCGCCATGGGGCGGTGTGCCAAAAATACGCAGTACTTC.

This clonotype was observed a few times. The chain joins TRBV27 to TRBJ2-1; either TRBD1 or TRBD2 may fit D (5 bases each). The V and J ends lost 8 bases and 9 bases respectively, with 17 bases between them. The CDR3 consists of 13 residues. The germline V gene has CDR1 MNHEY and CDR2 SMNVEV (reference sequence). In DNA form, the CDR3 reads TGTGCCAGCCGCCGAGGGGATTGGAGTGAGCAGTTCTTC. Encoded protein: CASRRGDWSEQFF.

This clonotype was picked up one time. V is TRBV6-1 and J is TRBJ1-6; maybe TRBD1 (5 bases). Trimming cost V 5 bases and J 7 bases, with 12 bases left between them. Germline V gives CDR1 MNHNS, CDR2 SASEGT. The CDR3 has 14 amino acids. CDR3 protein: CASSMGGRNSPLHF. In nucleotides, the CDR3 is TGTGCCAGCAGTATGGGGGGACGGAATTCACCCCTCCACTTT.

The rearrangement joins TRBV27 to TRBJ2-1; 9 nucleotides agree with TRBD2. The assigned J gene may be wrong: the sequence end matches TRBJ2-7 better. The CDR3 runs to 13 residues. Germline assignment: CDR1 MNHEY and CDR2 SMNVEV (reference sequence). CDR3 DNA sequence: TGTGCCAGCAGTGGGCTAGCGGGGTACGAGCAGTACTTC. Its protein is CASSGLAGYEQYF.

The rearrangement links TRBV30 to TRBJ2-3, with 10 positions matching TRBD2. This CDR3 comprises 14 residues. The J segment lost 3 bases and the V segment lost 2 bases, leaving 2 bases of the junction unmatched. Per the germline V gene, CDR1 is GTSNPN and CDR2 is SVGIG (reference sequence). The CDR3 DNA reads TGTGCCTGGAGTAGCGGGAGGGATACAGATACGCAGTATTTT. Protein: CAWSSGRDTDTQYF.

The chain employs TRBV6-1 and TRBJ2-5; a weak D match, TRBD1 (6 bases). The J call may not be correct, given that the DNA end is closer to TRBJ2-7. Per the germline V gene, CDR1 is MNHNS and CDR2 is SASEGT. The CDR3 is 16 residues long. CDR3 coding DNA: TGTGCCAGCAGTGAAGGTCCCGGCAGGGGAAGGAACGAGCAGTACTTC. Amino acids: CASSEGPGRGRNEQYF.

This rearrangement joins TRBV6-1 to TRBJ2-1, with 12 bases that match TRBD1. The CDR3 is made up of 16 amino acids. V was pared by 1 base and J by 10 bases, with 8 bases of the junction left unmatched. Germline lookup yields CDR1 MNHNS and CDR2 SASEGT. DNA for the CDR3: TGTGCCAGCAGTGAAGACGCAGGGACAGGGGGCGACGAGCAGTTCTTC. Translated: CASSEDAGTGGDEQFF.

This clonotype was detected once. The chain recombines TRBV10-3 with TRBJ2-6; 7 bases are a match to TRBD1. The CDR3 has 20 residues. Trimming removed 6 bases from V and 2 bases from J; junction bases left unmatched: 19. CDR1 ENHRY and CDR2 SYGVKD come from the germline V gene. In DNA form, the CDR3 reads TGTGCCATCAGACCTTCGACAGGGATGGAAGCTCGGGCTGGGGCCAACGTCCTGACTTTC. This codes for CAIRPSTGMEARAGANVLTF.

The chain combines TRBV6-1 with TRBJ2-1; a possible D gene is TRBD2 (6 bases). The CDR3 consists of 17 residues. Trimming took 2 bases from V and 13 from J, leaving 27 bases between them. CDR1 MNHNS and CDR2 SASEGT come from the germline V gene. The CDR3 sequence: CASSEMRDLKNQETQFF. The CDR3 DNA sequence: TGTGCCAGCAGTGAAATGAGGGACTTAAAAAACCAAGAGACCCAGTTCTTC.

This clonotype was detected a few times. This chain links TRBV6-1 with TRBJ2-1; a weak D match, TRBD2 (5 bases). This CDR3 comprises 16 residues. Trimming removed 6 bases from V and 4 bases from J, with 19 bases in between. Germline lookup yields CDR1 MNHNS and CDR2 SASEGT. The CDR3 bases are TGTGCCAGCAGATCGGACTCCATCCTAAAATACAATGAGCAGTTCTTC. This sequence encodes CASRSDSILKYNEQFF.

Turning to this clonotype: No conserved phenylalanine or tryptophan is present at the end of the CDR3, so a read error is the likely explanation. Because the CDR3's place on the DNA is in doubt, the DNA is left out and the CDR3 is given as listed by TCRdb. The chain has TRBV25-1 and TRBJ2-5. In germline, CDR1 is MGHDK, CDR2 SYGVNS. The CDR3 spans 13 amino acids, including both terminal residues. The CDR3: CASSESKRKTWLS.

On this clonotype: At one end, the junction sequence differs from germline, possibly due to a read error. V is TRBV7-7 and J is TRBJ2-5; D unclear. Matching the DNA end better, TRBJ2-1 makes the J call doubtful. The CDR3 consists of 14 residues. Germline V gene lookup returns CDR1 SSHAT and CDR2 FNYEAQ (reference sequence). The CDR3 loop is CASSLGHSSNEQFF. CDR3 DNA sequence: TGTGCTAGCAGCTTAGGCCACAGCTCCAATGAGCAGTTCTTC.

The chain uses TRBV6-1 and TRBJ2-3; TRBD1 matches 9 bases. This CDR3 is built from 15 residues. J gave up 10 bases and V 6 bases, and 14 bases lay outside the gene matches. Germline V lookup: CDR1 MNHNS, CDR2 SASEGT. The CDR3 loop is CASRPTGGSSGAQYF. In DNA form, the CDR3 reads TGTGCCAGCAGACCGACAGGGGGGAGTTCCGGTGCGCAGTATTTT.

Concerning this clonotype: Germline and junction disagree at one end, which may indicate a read error. The CDR3, as DNA: TGTGCGGGCAGTCGGGGGACCGGCCAAGATACGCAGTACTTT. Protein sequence: CAGSRGTGQDTQYF. V gene TRBV6-1 combines with J gene TRBJ2-3; possible D gene TRBD2, 6 bases. CDR1 and CDR2 (germline): MNHNS, SASEGT. The CDR3 runs to 14 residues.

This clonotype was detected many times. The chain combines TRBV6-5 with TRBJ1-1; D call uncertain. The CDR3 sequence is 12 residues long. The germline V and J ends were trimmed by 0 bases and 7 bases, with 6 bases remaining between them. Germline V CDR1 and CDR2: MNHEY, SVGAGI. The CDR3 nucleotides read TGTGCCAGCAGTTACTCGAATATTGAAGCTTTCTTT. Its protein product is CASSYSNIEAFF.

Regarding this clonotype: The junction and the germline gene differ at one end; a read error may be behind it. The rearrangement uses TRBV6-1 and TRBJ2-3; no clear D gene. This CDR3 is built from 14 residues. Germline assignment: CDR1 MNHNS and CDR2 SASEGT. The CDR3 protein is CASRVAGEAETQYF. The DNA of the CDR3 is TGTGCCAGCAGAGTGGCAGGAGAGGCAGAGACGCAGTATTTT.

This clonotype was counted ten times or more. The CDR3 reads CASSYDRDTWYEQYF. CDR3 nucleotides: TGTGCCAGCAGTTACGACAGGGACACATGGTACGAGCAGTACTTC. The chain joins TRBV6-5 to TRBJ2-7; 7 nucleotides agree with TRBD1. V was clipped by 2 bases and J by 4 bases; unmatched bases: 8. Germline V gives CDR1 MNHEY, CDR2 SVGAGI. This CDR3 region has 15 residues.

This clonotype was seen only a few times. This rearrangement joins TRBV29-1 to TRBJ2-5; 7 nucleotides agree with TRBD2. CDR3 length: 10 amino acids. The J segment lost 4 bases and the V segment lost 7 bases, leaving 0 bases of the junction unmatched. The germline V gene has CDR1 SQVTM and CDR2 ANQGSEA. The CDR3 DNA reads TGCAGCGCGGGAGGAGAGACCCAGTACTTC. It codes for CSAGGETQYF.

The chain carries TRBV6-5 and TRBJ2-1; possibly TRBD1 for D (5 bases). Matching the DNA end better, TRBJ2-5 makes the J call doubtful. CDR1 is MNHEY and CDR2 is SVGAGI in the germline V gene. The CDR3 totals 14 residues. CDR3 DNA sequence: TGTGCCAGCAGTTCATTAGACAGCGAAGAGACCCAGTACTTC. Protein sequence: CASSSLDSEETQYF.

This clonotype has a handful of counts. The rearrangement uses TRBV20-1 and TRBJ2-1; D ambiguous. The CDR3 is 14 amino acids. The germline gives CDR1 DFQATT, CDR2 SNEGSKA (reference sequence). The ends were cut back, 3 bases at V and 1 base at J, with 10 bases in the middle. The CDR3, as DNA: TGCAGTGCTAGGTTCTGGAGATCCTACAATGAGCAGTTCTTC. Protein product: CSARFWRSYNEQFF.

The rearrangement uses TRBV6-1 and TRBJ2-1; 9 nucleotides align to TRBD2. The CDR3 runs to 15 residues. The J segment lost 3 bases and the V segment lost 3 bases, leaving 3 bases of the junction unmatched. In germline, CDR1 is MNHNS, CDR2 SASEGT. The CDR3, as DNA: TGTGCCAGCAGTGAGGGTAGCGGGAGCTACAATGAGCAGTTCTTC. This gives the protein CASSEGSGSYNEQFF.

The chain uses TRBV6-5 and TRBJ2-5; 12 bases map to TRBD2. The J call could be wrong; TRBJ2-1 is a better fit for the DNA end. The germline gives CDR1 MNHEY, CDR2 SVGAGI. The CDR3 runs to 17 residues. CDR3 nucleotide sequence: TGTGCCAGCAGTTACTCGACGACTAGCGGGAGTTACAATGAGCAGTTCTTC. Encoded protein: CASSYSTTSGSYNEQFF.

The chain combines TRBV27 with TRBJ2-5, with TRBD1 matching over 8 bases. The last part of the DNA fits TRBJ2-1 better; the J call may be wrong. Germline V gene sequence: CDR1 MNHEY, CDR2 SMNVEV (reference sequence). This CDR3 has 14 amino acids. CDR3 loop: CASSSRTGISEQFF. In nucleotides, the CDR3 is TGTGCCAGCAGTTCCCGGACAGGGATAAGCGAGCAGTTCTTC.

A note on this clonotype: The junction and the germline gene differ at one end; a read error may be behind it. This chain connects TRBV6-1 to TRBJ2-3; D remains unclear. This CDR3 is built from 11 residues. Germline V gene lookup returns CDR1 MNHNS and CDR2 SASEGT. CDR3 sequence: CGSKDQDTQYF. DNA for the CDR3: TGTGGGAGCAAGGACCAAGATACCCAGTATTTT.

Notes on this clonotype: The missing conserved phenylalanine or tryptophan at the end of this CDR3 makes a read error likely. No DNA is shown, since the ends of the CDR3 on it are uncertain; the CDR3 is the one TCRdb lists. This chain connects TRBV6-1 to TRBJ2-5; no check of the table's D call, TRBD1, against the DNA was made. From its first to its last residue, the CDR3 has 14 amino acids. Germline CDR1 MNHNS, CDR2 SASEGT. The CDR3 protein is CASSGGGEGETQYS.

This chain joins TRBV6-1 and TRBJ1-1, with D perhaps matching TRBD1 (6 bases). The CDR3 is 13 amino acids. Germline V gene lookup returns CDR1 MNHNS and CDR2 SASEGT. V gave up 6 bases and J gave up 5 bases, with 13 bases separating them. CDR3 nucleotide sequence: TGTGCCAGCAGACCTTTCAGGGGAACTGAAGCTTTCTTT. Translation gives CASRPFRGTEAFF.

Concerning this clonotype itself: The junction differs from germline at one of its ends, possibly a read error. V and J are TRBV6-1 and TRBJ2-5; D uncertain. Germline loops: CDR1 MNHNS, CDR2 SASEGT. CDR3 length equals 14 residues. The CDR3 here is CAGRMGGDQETQYF. In nucleotides, the CDR3 is TGTGCCGGCAGAATGGGCGGAGACCAAGAGACCCAGTACTTC.

For this clonotype: Germline is not matched at one junction end, which may reflect a read error. The chain links TRBV7-9 to TRBJ2-3; D is ambiguous. The CDR3 spans 16 residues. Germline lookup yields CDR1 SEHNR and CDR2 FQNEAQ (reference sequence). CDR3 bases: TGTGCCAGCAGACTTACGGGTGTGCGAGCAAAAAACATGCAGTATTTC. This codes for CASRLTGVRAKNMQYF.